Listed here are 5 T cell receptor beta chains from one sample, sequenced in a study of T cell changes during pregnancy in multiple sclerosis. Libraries were prepared by immunoSEQ multiplex PCR; TCRdb keeps only in-frame clonotypes and omits some of them. The sample has around 68,000 clones, roughly 91% seen once; the top ten hold approximately 1.5%. Sample: peripheral blood, taken after pregnancy. The receptors stem from a female donor in good health, enrolled as a control in a pregnancy study.

CDR3 loop: CASSYSGRGNEQFF. In DNA, the CDR3 is TGTGCCAGCAGTTACTCAGGCAGGGGAAATGAGCAGTTCTTC. The chain joins TRBV6-5 to TRBJ2-1; a weak D match, TRBD1 (6 bases). From germline, CDR1 is MNHEY and CDR2 SVGAGI. The CDR3 is made up of 14 amino acids. Trimming removed 0 bases from V and 7 bases from J, with 10 bases in between.

The rearrangement joins TRBV30 to TRBJ2-7, with D tentatively TRBD1 (5 bases). Germline V gives CDR1 GTSNPN, CDR2 SVGIG (reference sequence). The CDR3 is 13 residues long. Between the trimmed V and J ends, which lost 4 bases and 5 bases, there was a span of 15 bases. DNA of the CDR3: TGTGCCTGGAAGGAATTTTCGACAGACGAGCAGTACTTC. This translates into CAWKEFSTDEQYF.

This clone was detected once. The chain joins TRBV9 to TRBJ2-5, with TRBD2 identical over 9 bases. Germline CDR1 SGDLS, CDR2 YYNGEE. The CDR3 has 15 residues. Trimming at V came to 3 bases and at J to 5 bases, leaving 8 bases not matched to a gene. DNA for the CDR3: TGTGCCAGCAGCGCGACGACTAGCGGATTGGAGACCCAGTACTTC. This codes for CASSATTSGLETQYF.

This chain joins TRBV27 and TRBJ2-7; D may be TRBD1 (5 bases). The CDR3 has 14 residues. With 3 bases removed from V and 5 bases from J, the gap between germline ends came to 14 bases. CDR1 is MNHEY and CDR2 is SMNVEV in the germline V gene (reference sequence). In DNA form, the CDR3 reads TGTGCCAGCAGTTTGGGGCTTCCTACCCACGAGCAGTACTTC. Protein: CASSLGLPTHEQYF.

This clone was observed a single time. This chain uses TRBV7-2 with TRBJ1-4; 10 bases map to TRBD1. The V gene end was trimmed by 5 bases and the J gene end by 3 bases; junction bases not matched to a gene: 6. The CDR3 spans 16 residues. Germline V gene data show CDR1 as SGHTA and CDR2 as FQGNSA. This CDR3 is CASSMDRGGSNEKLFF. In nucleotides, the CDR3 is TGTGCCAGCAGCATGGACAGGGGGGGATCTAATGAAAAACTGTTTTTT.